Below are 11 T cell receptor beta chains sequenced from a single sample in a study of spatial heterogeneity in lung cancer. As to time point: sample taken at primary tumor resection. Via MiXCR, TCRdb re-called the 5' RACE reads, giving one row per CDR3 protein. The table shows under 40,000 distinct CDR3 sequences, with 5% to 6.5% occurring only once. The starting material was PBMCs, obtained at surgery. These receptors were taken from a female donor with early-stage non-small cell lung cancer.

This clonotype was recorded many times. The CDR3 coding sequence is TGTGCCAGCAGTGCCCGGTGGGGCCCCAACGTCCTGACTTTC. This encodes CASSARWGPNVLTF. The chain uses TRBV6-2 or TRBV6-3 and TRBJ2-6, with D perhaps matching TRBD1 (5 bases). CDR1 and CDR2 from the germline V gene are MNHEY and SVGEGT. The CDR3 has 14 amino acids. V was pared by 5 bases and J by 8 bases, with 13 bases between.

This clonotype has ten or more counts. V and J are TRBV4-3 and TRBJ1-6; D remains unclear. Trimming removed 4 bases at V and 11 bases at J, with 12 bases between. Germline V gene lookup returns CDR1 LGHNA and CDR2 YSLEER. This CDR3 spans 13 amino acids. The CDR3 spells CASSRIGSAPLHF. The CDR3 region has the DNA TGCGCCAGCAGCCGGATCGGCTCAGCACCCCTCCACTTT.

In its sample, this clonotype was seen many times. The chain employs TRBV13 and TRBJ2-5; D may be TRBD1 (6 bases). Trimming removed 0 bases at V and 7 bases at J, with 9 bases between. Looked up from germline, CDR1 is PRHDT and CDR2 is FYEKMQ (reference sequence). The CDR3 sequence is 13 residues long. CDR3 region: CASSLGRGGTQYF. In DNA form, the CDR3 reads TGTGCCAGCAGCTTAGGACGAGGGGGGACCCAGTACTTC.

This sequence joins TRBV7-9 and TRBJ1-2, with 9 nucleotides matching TRBD1. The V gene's germline CDR1 is SEHNR and CDR2 FQNEAQ (reference sequence). V dropped 3 bases and J dropped 6; count of bases not matched to a gene: 2. CDR3 length equals 13 residues. The CDR3 DNA reads TGTGCCAGCAGCTTGGGACAGGGAGATGGCTACACCTTC. This gives the protein CASSLGQGDGYTF.

The chain uses TRBV19 and TRBJ2-7; 7 bases agree with TRBD1. V gave up 1 base and J gave up 3 bases; unmatched junction bases: 3. The CDR3 is made up of 14 amino acids. The V gene's germline CDR1 is LNHDA and CDR2 SQIVND (reference sequence). The CDR3 protein is CASSIGGTVYEQYF. In DNA, the CDR3 is TGTGCCAGTAGTATAGGTGGGACAGTCTACGAGCAGTACTTC.

This clonotype has a count of ten or more. The V and J genes are TRBV28 and TRBJ2-1; possibly TRBD2 for D (5 bases). CDR1 and CDR2 from the germline V gene are MDHEN and SYDVKM. V was shortened by 4 bases and J by 12 bases, with 13 bases between the two germline ends. The CDR3 spans 12 residues. Here the CDR3 reads CASSSRAGWQFF. CDR3 coding DNA: TGTGCCAGCAGTTCGCGGGCCGGGTGGCAGTTCTTC.

The J gene is TRBJ2-7, the V gene TRBV20-1; the match to TRBD2 covers 13 bases. The CDR3 spans 18 residues. Germline lookup yields CDR1 DFQATT and CDR2 SNEGSKA (reference sequence). Trimming removed 1 base from V and 2 bases from J; junction bases left unmatched: 11. The CDR3 spells CSARGPGTSGEGAYEQYF. The CDR3 coding sequence is TGCAGTGCTAGAGGGCCCGGGACTAGCGGGGAAGGGGCCTACGAGCAGTACTTC.

This clonotype was seen at least ten times. The chain combines TRBV7-9 with TRBJ1-1; D not resolved. The length of the CDR3 is 12 residues. CDR1 is SEHNR and CDR2 is FQNEAQ in the germline V gene (reference sequence). Trimming shortened V by 4 bases and J by 0 bases, and 3 bases separated the two germline ends. CDR3 sequence (DNA): TGTGCCAGCAGCTACCTGAACACTGAAGCTTTCTTT. Protein product: CASSYLNTEAFF.

This rearrangement joins TRBV18 to TRBJ1-5; 7 nucleotides align to TRBD1. V was clipped by 6 bases and J by 8 bases; unmatched bases: 7. Germline-derived CDR1 and CDR2 are KGHSH and LQKENI. This CDR3 region has 13 residues. CDR3 sequence reads: CASSPGQGEPQHF. The CDR3 nucleotides are TGTGCCAGCTCGCCGGGTCAGGGGGAGCCCCAGCATTTT.

This clonotype occurred many times. The chain is built from TRBV7-2 and TRBJ2-3, with no clear D. CDR1 and CDR2 (germline): SGHTA, FQGNSA. The CDR3 covers 13 residues. V was pared by 1 base and J by 0 bases, with 2 bases between. The CDR3 coding sequence is TGTGCCAGCAGCTTAGGGAGCACAGATACGCAGTATTTT. Residues: CASSLGSTDTQYF.

By share, this clonotype counts as medium-sized. The chain has TRBV25-1 and TRBJ1-1; 8 bases map to TRBD1. Trimming removed 6 bases from V and 1 base from J; junction bases left unmatched: 4. The germline gives CDR1 MGHDK, CDR2 SYGVNS. CDR3 length: 14 residues. CDR3 loop: CASRPGTGNTEAFF. The CDR3 DNA sequence: TGTGCCAGCAGGCCCGGGACAGGGAACACTGAAGCTTTCTTT.